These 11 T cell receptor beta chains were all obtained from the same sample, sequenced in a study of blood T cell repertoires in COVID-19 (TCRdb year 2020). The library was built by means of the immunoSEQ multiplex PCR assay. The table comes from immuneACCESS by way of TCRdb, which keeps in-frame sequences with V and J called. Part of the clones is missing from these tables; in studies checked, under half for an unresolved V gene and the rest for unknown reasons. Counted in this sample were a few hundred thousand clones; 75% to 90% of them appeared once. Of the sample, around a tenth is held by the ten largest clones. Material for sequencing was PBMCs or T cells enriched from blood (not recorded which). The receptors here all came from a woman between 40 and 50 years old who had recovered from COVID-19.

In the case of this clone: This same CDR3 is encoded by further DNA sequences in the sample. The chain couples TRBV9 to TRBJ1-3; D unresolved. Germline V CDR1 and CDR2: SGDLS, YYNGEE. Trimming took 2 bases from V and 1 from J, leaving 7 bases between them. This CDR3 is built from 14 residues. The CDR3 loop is CASSVRSSGNTIYF. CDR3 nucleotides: TGTGCCAGCAGCGTCCGGAGTTCTGGAAACACCATATATTTT.

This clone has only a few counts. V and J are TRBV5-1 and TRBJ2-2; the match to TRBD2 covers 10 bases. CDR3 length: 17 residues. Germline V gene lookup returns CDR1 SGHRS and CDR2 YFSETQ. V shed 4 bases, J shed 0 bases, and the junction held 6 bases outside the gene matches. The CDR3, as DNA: TGCGCCAGCAGCGCCACTAGCGGGACTTCGAACACCGGGGAGCTGTTTTTT. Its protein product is CASSATSGTSNTGELFF. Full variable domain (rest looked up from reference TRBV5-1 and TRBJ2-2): KAGVTQTPRYLIKTRGQQVTLSCSPISGHRSVSWYQQTPGQGLQFLFEYFSETQRNKGNFPGRFSGRQFSNSRSEMNVSTLELGDSALYLCASSATSGTSNTGELFFGEGSRLTVL.

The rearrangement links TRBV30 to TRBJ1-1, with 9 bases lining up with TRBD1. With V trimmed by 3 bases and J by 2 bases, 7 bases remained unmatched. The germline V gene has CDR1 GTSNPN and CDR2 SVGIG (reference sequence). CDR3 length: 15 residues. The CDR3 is CAWRQTGGRNTEAFF. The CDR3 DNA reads TGTGCCTGGAGACAGACAGGGGGAAGAAACACTGAAGCTTTCTTT. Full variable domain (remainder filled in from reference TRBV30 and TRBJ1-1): SQTIHQWPATLVQPVGSPLSLECTVEGTSNPNLYWYRQAAGRGLQLLFYSVGIGQISSEVPQNLSASRPQDRQFILSSKKLLLSDSGFYLCAWRQTGGRNTEAFFGQGTRLTVV.

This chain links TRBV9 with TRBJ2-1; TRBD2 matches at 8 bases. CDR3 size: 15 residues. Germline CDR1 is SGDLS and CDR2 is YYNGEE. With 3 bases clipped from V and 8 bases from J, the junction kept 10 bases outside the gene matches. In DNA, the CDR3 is TGTGCCAGCAGCGCTGGCGGGGGGAGCAGGGATGAGCAGTTCTTC. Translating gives CASSAGGGSRDEQFF.

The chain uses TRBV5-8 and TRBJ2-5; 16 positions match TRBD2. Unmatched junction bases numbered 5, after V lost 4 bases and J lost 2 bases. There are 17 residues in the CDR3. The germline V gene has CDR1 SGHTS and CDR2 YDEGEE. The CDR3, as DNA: TGTGCCAGCAGCCAGGGACTAGCGGGAGGGAGGCAAGAGACCCAGTACTTC. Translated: CASSQGLAGGRQETQYF.

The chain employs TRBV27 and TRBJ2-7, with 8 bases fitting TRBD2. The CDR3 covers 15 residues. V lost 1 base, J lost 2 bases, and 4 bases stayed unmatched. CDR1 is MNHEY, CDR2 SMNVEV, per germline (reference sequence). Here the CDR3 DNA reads TGTGCCAGCAGTTTATGGAGCGGGAGCCCCTACGAGCAGTACTTC. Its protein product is CASSLWSGSPYEQYF.

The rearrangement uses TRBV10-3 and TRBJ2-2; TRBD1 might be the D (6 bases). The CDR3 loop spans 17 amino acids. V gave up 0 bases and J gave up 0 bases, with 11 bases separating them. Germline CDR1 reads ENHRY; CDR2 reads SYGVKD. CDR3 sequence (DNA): TGTGCCATCAGTGAGTCCGGACAGCCCTCGAACACCGGGGAGCTGTTTTTT. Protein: CAISESGQPSNTGELFF.

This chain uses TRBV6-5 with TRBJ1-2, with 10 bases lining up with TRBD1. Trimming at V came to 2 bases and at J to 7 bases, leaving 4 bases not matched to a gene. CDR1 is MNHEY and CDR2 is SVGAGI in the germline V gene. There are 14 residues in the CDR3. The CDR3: CASSYRDRGPGYTF. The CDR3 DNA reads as TGTGCCAGCAGTTACCGGGACAGGGGTCCTGGCTACACCTTC.

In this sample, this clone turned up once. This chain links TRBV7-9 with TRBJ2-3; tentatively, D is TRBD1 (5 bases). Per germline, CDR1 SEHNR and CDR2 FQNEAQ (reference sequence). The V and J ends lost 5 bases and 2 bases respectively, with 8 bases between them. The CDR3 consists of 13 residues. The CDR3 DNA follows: TGTGCCAGCAGCGACAGTTCCACAGATACGCAGTATTTT. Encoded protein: CASSDSSTDTQYF.

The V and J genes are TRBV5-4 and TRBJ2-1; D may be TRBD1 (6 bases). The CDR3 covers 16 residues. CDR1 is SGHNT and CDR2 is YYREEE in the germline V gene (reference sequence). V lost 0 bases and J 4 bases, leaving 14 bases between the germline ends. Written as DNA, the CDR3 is TGTGCCAGCAGCTTGGAGCGCGGACAGCTATACAATGAGCAGTTCTTC. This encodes CASSLERGQLYNEQFF.

The CDR3 sequence: CASSLVGRRDSSTDTQYF. The CDR3 bases are TGTGCCAGCAGCTTAGTAGGCCGACGGGACAGTAGCACAGATACGCAGTATTTT. This chain connects TRBV7-6 to TRBJ2-3, with 7 bases aligning to TRBD1. This CDR3 has 18 amino acids. The germline V gene has CDR1 SGHVS and CDR2 FNYEAQ. V was pared by 1 base and J by 0 bases, with 10 bases of the junction left unmatched.